What follows describes a single TCR beta chain. Under the authors' procedure: The authors estimated nucleated cell counts from reference gene primer amplification. Sequenced by immunoSEQ multiplex PCR; TCRdb stores in-frame clones only, minus some. V and J calls and clone size follow that table, whereas D and trimming were derived from the DNA. The profile shows some 49,000 clones, 75% to 95% of them singletons. The entry originates in a study of blood T cell repertoires in COVID-19. On the study more broadly: There were acute and convalescent COVID-19 samples, and they came from the United States, Italy and Spain. PBMCs, B-cell-depleted T cells, or T cells provided the cDNA or gDNA that made up the material.

V shed 7 bases and J 5 bases; nucleotides not matched to a gene: 11. CDR1 and CDR2 from the germline V gene are MNHEY and SVGAGI. The CDR3 is made up of 15 amino acids. This sequence joins TRBV6-5 and TRBJ2-1, with 7 positions matching TRBD2. The sequencing sample was made of peripheral blood. This receptor was identified in a man in his forties or fifties with active COVID-19. The CDR3 loop reads CASKTGAGEDNEQFF. The DNA of the CDR3 is TGTGCCAGCAAAACTGGGGCGGGAGAAGACAATGAGCAGTTCTTC.